Listed here are 15 T cell receptor beta chains from one sample, sequenced in a study of CD8 T cells in Susac syndrome. After extraction with the RNeasy kit, about 0.5 to 1 ug of the RNA was reverse transcribed using random hexamers. TCRdb reanalysed the immunoSEQ multiplex PCR reads using MiXCR and keeps one entry per CDR3 protein. The sample has 230,000 or so distinct CDR3 sequences, 95% seen once. The sequenced sample consisted of CD4+ T cells from PBMCs. The receptors stem from a human donor with multiple sclerosis.

The chain combines TRBV27 with TRBJ1-1; D not certain. This CDR3 is built from 11 residues. CDR1 is MNHEY, CDR2 SMNVEV, per germline (reference sequence). V gave up 4 bases and J gave up 6 bases, with 6 bases separating them. CDR3 loop: CASSYGAEAFF. The CDR3 nucleotides are TGTGCCAGCAGTTATGGTGCTGAAGCTTTCTTT.

The chain has TRBV5-4 and TRBJ2-7, with 8 bases fitting TRBD1. The CDR3 covers 13 residues. Germline CDR1 reads SGHNT; CDR2 reads YYREEE (reference sequence). The V and J ends lost 4 bases and 5 bases, in that order; junction bases with no gene match: 5. The chain's CDR3 is CASSTLTGDEQYF. CDR3 coding DNA: TGTGCCAGCAGCACACTGACAGGGGACGAGCAGTACTTC. Variable domain in full (rest from reference TRBV5-4 and TRBJ2-7): ETGVTQSPTHLIKTRGQQVTLRCSSQSGHNTVSWYQQALGQGPQFIFQYYREEENGRGNFPPRFSGLQFPNYSSELNVNALELDDSALYLCASSTLTGDEQYFGPGTRLTVT.

This chain uses TRBV20-1 with TRBJ2-1; a weak D match, TRBD2 (7 bases). CDR1 is DFQATT, CDR2 SNEGSKA, per germline (reference sequence). Trimming removed 1 base from V and 3 bases from J, with 13 bases in between. The CDR3 is 15 residues long. The CDR3 DNA follows: TGCAGTGCTAGAGTAGGGGGGGGCCACTACAATGAGCAGTTCTTC. This sequence encodes CSARVGGGHYNEQFF.

The chain couples TRBV4-2 to TRBJ2-7, with D perhaps TRBD2 (5 bases). The V gene's germline CDR1 is LGHNA and CDR2 YNFKEQ. The CDR3 loop spans 14 amino acids. Trimming cost V 0 bases and J 7 bases, with 13 bases left between them. The DNA of the CDR3 is TGTGCCAGCAGCCAAGACTGGTTGGGGAGAGAGCAGTACTTC. As protein: CASSQDWLGREQYF.

V and J are TRBV28 and TRBJ1-4; D is unclear. The germline V gene encodes CDR1 MDHEN and CDR2 SYDVKM. V shed 3 bases and J shed 3 bases, with 8 bases lying between them. The CDR3 sequence is 14 residues long. The CDR3 sequence: CASSLVTANEKLFF. CDR3 in DNA: TGTGCCAGCAGTTTGGTCACGGCTAATGAAAAACTGTTTTTT.

This chain connects TRBV2 to TRBJ1-1, with TRBD1 matching over 7 bases. The CDR3 consists of 13 residues. The germline V gene has CDR1 SNHLY and CDR2 FYNNEI. With V trimmed by 6 bases and J by 4 bases, 5 bases remained unmatched. The CDR3 spells CASRDRAPTEAFF. For the CDR3, the DNA is TGTGCCAGCAGAGACAGGGCACCCACTGAAGCTTTCTTT.

The V call is TRBV6-5, the J call TRBJ1-6; 7 nucleotides line up with TRBD1. The trim removed 1 base at V and 7 bases at J, leaving 10 bases unmatched. The length of the CDR3 is 17 residues. Germline CDR1 MNHEY, CDR2 SVGAGI. This CDR3 reads CASSYFTGEIGNSPLHF. The CDR3 nucleotides are TGTGCCAGCAGTTACTTCACAGGGGAGATCGGAAATTCACCCCTCCACTTT.

The J gene is TRBJ1-5, the V gene TRBV27, with a possible D match to TRBD1 (5 bases). The CDR3 totals 12 residues. Germline CDR1 is MNHEY and CDR2 is SMNVEV (reference sequence). Trimming took off 4 bases at V and 11 bases at J, with 12 bases between the two ends. The CDR3 DNA follows: TGTGCCAGCAGTTCTTCCTTAGGGGCCCAGCATTTT. Residues: CASSSSLGAQHF.

The genes are TRBV12-3 or TRBV12-4 and TRBJ2-2; no reliable D call. Trimming cost V 6 bases and J 5 bases, with 10 bases left between them. This CDR3 region has 13 residues. The CDR3 region is CASSPQSTGELFF. The DNA of the CDR3 is TGTGCCAGCAGCCCCCAGAGTACCGGGGAGCTGTTTTTT.

The V call is TRBV9, the J call TRBJ1-2; D uncertain. This CDR3 is built from 17 residues. The V end lost 0 bases, the J end lost 9 bases, and 24 bases lay between the germline ends. Per germline, CDR1 SGDLS and CDR2 YYNGEE. In DNA, the CDR3 is TGTGCCAGCAGCGTAGACCCTGGAGACCGAGCTTTCGTGAGCTACACCTTC. This codes for CASSVDPGDRAFVSYTF.

The rearrangement links TRBV5-1 to TRBJ2-1, with D unresolved. Per the germline V gene, CDR1 is SGHRS and CDR2 is YFSETQ. The length of the CDR3 is 14 residues. Between the trimmed V and J ends, which lost 0 bases and 8 bases, there was a span of 12 bases. As DNA, the CDR3 is TGCGCCAGCAGCTTGGGGGCGTGGGCTGATGAGCAGTTCTTC. Its protein is CASSLGAWADEQFF.

This clonotype was observed a single time. CDR3: CAWSGHPKETQYF. The CDR3, as DNA: TGTGCCTGGAGTGGTCATCCGAAAGAGACCCAGTACTTC. The V and J genes are TRBV30 and TRBJ2-5, with D uncertain. The CDR3 is 13 amino acids. V was trimmed by 1 base and J by 3 bases, leaving 9 bases between them. From germline, CDR1 is GTSNPN and CDR2 SVGIG (reference sequence).

The chain has TRBV7-9 and TRBJ2-7; D not resolved. Looked up from germline, CDR1 is SEHNR and CDR2 is FQNEAQ (reference sequence). Trimming removed 6 bases from V and 0 bases from J, with 6 bases in between. This CDR3 contains 12 residues. The CDR3 sequence is CASSKSSYEQYF. For the CDR3, the DNA is TGTGCCAGCAGTAAAAGCTCCTACGAGCAGTACTTC. Full variable domain (missing parts from reference TRBV7-9 and TRBJ2-7): DTGVSQNPRHKITKRGQNVTFRCDPISEHNRLYWYRQTLGQGPEFLTYFQNEAQLEKSRLLSDRFSAERPKGSFSTLEIQRTEQGDSAMYLCASSKSSYEQYFGPGTRLTVT.

V usage is TRBV29-1 and J usage is TRBJ2-3; tentatively, D is TRBD2 (5 bases). There are 16 residues in the CDR3. Looked up from germline, CDR1 is SQVTM and CDR2 is ANQGSEA. The V end lost 3 bases, the J end lost 2 bases, and 18 bases lay between the germline ends. The CDR3, as DNA: TGCAGCGTTGAGCTCTTGGAGGCCCTCCTCACAGATACGCAGTATTTT. Protein: CSVELLEALLTDTQYF.

The chain joins TRBV7-3 to TRBJ2-5, with 8 bases fitting TRBD1. Unmatched junction bases numbered 10, after V lost 5 bases and J lost 5 bases. The CDR3 has 15 residues. CDR1 is SGHTA, CDR2 FQGTGA, per germline. The CDR3 DNA is TGTGCCAGCAGCGAGGGACAGGTGCCCTTCGAGACCCAGTACTTC. Protein: CASSEGQVPFETQYF.